This passage covers 22 T cell receptor beta chains from one sample sequenced in a study of T cell responses to AZD1222 COVID-19 vaccine. Libraries were prepared by immunoSEQ multiplex PCR; TCRdb keeps only in-frame clonotypes and omits some of them. The data hold around 150,000 clones, with roughly 88% observed a single time. This specimen was peripheral blood, taken 28 days after the second AZD1222 dose. The receptors stem from an adult who received the AZD1222 COVID-19 vaccine.

The chain's CDR3 is CASSRGGQGTDEQYF. The CDR3 DNA reads as TGCGCCAGCAGCAGAGGGGGACAGGGGACTGACGAGCAGTACTTC. The J gene is TRBJ2-7, the V gene TRBV4-1, with 10 bases fitting TRBD1. The CDR3 extends over 15 amino acids. In germline, CDR1 is MGHRA, CDR2 YSYEKL. V dropped 5 bases and J dropped 5; count of bases not matched to a gene: 9.

The chain links TRBV19 to TRBJ2-3; unclear D gene. The CDR3 extends over 12 amino acids. Germline CDR1 LNHDA, CDR2 SQIVND (reference sequence). Trimming removed 5 bases at V and 2 bases at J, with 5 bases between. CDR3 protein: CASSSPTDTQYF. CDR3 in DNA: TGTGCCAGTAGTTCCCCCACAGATACGCAGTATTTT.

The chain carries TRBV7-8 and TRBJ1-2, with D unresolved. The germline V gene encodes CDR1 SGHVS and CDR2 FQNEAQ. V was cut by 0 bases and J by 0 bases, with 11 bases left in between. The CDR3 covers 16 residues. The CDR3 is CASSLAGGLTNYGYTF. In DNA form, the CDR3 reads TGTGCCAGCAGCTTAGCAGGCGGGCTGACTAACTATGGCTACACCTTC.

V and J are TRBV9 and TRBJ1-5; the D is unclear. The germline V and J ends were trimmed by 4 bases and 3 bases, with 11 bases remaining between them. CDR3 size: 14 residues. Germline V gives CDR1 SGDLS, CDR2 YYNGEE. This CDR3 reads CASSLGPSNQPQHF. CDR3 bases: TGTGCCAGCAGCCTTGGCCCTTCCAATCAGCCCCAGCATTTT.

The genes are TRBV6-2 or TRBV6-3 and TRBJ2-1; 12 nucleotides align to TRBD2. Germline trimming cut 5 bases from V and 0 bases from J; bases unmatched to any gene: 5. Germline values: CDR1 MNHEY, CDR2 SVGEGT. This CDR3 region has 17 residues. This CDR3 reads CASSLRTSGTSYNEQFF. The DNA of the CDR3 is TGTGCCAGCAGTCTCCGGACTAGCGGGACCTCCTACAATGAGCAGTTCTTC.

The V and J genes are TRBV24-1 and TRBJ1-5, with 10 positions matching TRBD1. V trimming: 9 bases; J trimming: 5 bases; junction bases outside the gene matches: 6. This CDR3 is 14 amino acids long. Germline V gene sequence: CDR1 KGHDR, CDR2 SFDVKD. The CDR3 nucleotides are TGTGCCACCGACTCGGGACAGGGGCATCAGCCCCAGCATTTT. Translation: CATDSGQGHQPQHF.

The chain has TRBV6-5 and TRBJ1-2; 10 bases fit TRBD1. Germline V gives CDR1 MNHEY, CDR2 SVGAGI. There are 15 residues in the CDR3. The V and J ends lost 4 bases and 8 bases, in that order; junction bases with no gene match: 10. The DNA of the CDR3 is TGTGCCAGCAGTTCTCCCGGGACAGGGGATGGGGGCTACACCTTC. This translates into CASSSPGTGDGGYTF.

The gene calls are TRBV28 and TRBJ1-5; no definite D call. Germline lookup yields CDR1 MDHEN and CDR2 SYDVKM. This CDR3 has 13 amino acids. The germline V and J ends were trimmed by 4 bases and 3 bases, with 7 bases remaining between them. The CDR3 here is CASSYAHNQPQHF. The CDR3 region has the DNA TGTGCCAGCAGTTACGCGCACAATCAGCCCCAGCATTTT. Together with reference TRBV28 and TRBJ1-5, the CDR3 gives the full variable domain: DVKVTQSSRYLVKRTGEKVFLECVQDMDHENMFWYRQDPGLGLRLIYFSYDVKMKEKGDIPEGYSVSREKKERFSLILESASTNQTSMYLCASSYAHNQPQHFGDGTRLSIL.

DNA for the CDR3: TGTGCCAGCAGAGTACTAGCGGGAAACTCCTACGAGCAGTACTTC. This translates into CASRVLAGNSYEQYF. The chain combines TRBV13 with TRBJ2-7; 10 bases are a match to TRBD2. CDR3 length equals 15 residues. Germline loops: CDR1 PRHDT, CDR2 FYEKMQ (reference sequence). The V gene end was trimmed by 6 bases and the J gene end by 0 bases; junction bases not matched to a gene: 5.

The rearrangement joins TRBV6-5 to TRBJ1-5; D is unresolved. Deletions cut 4 bases from V and 0 bases from J, with 10 bases between. The CDR3 is 15 residues long. Germline-derived CDR1 and CDR2 are MNHEY and SVGAGI. CDR3 region: CASSLGGPSNQPQHF. The CDR3 DNA reads as TGTGCCAGCAGTTTGGGAGGTCCTAGCAATCAGCCCCAGCATTTT.

The CDR3 loop reads CATSRDRQGRDTGELFF. CDR3 bases: TGTGCCACCAGCAGAGATCGACAGGGGAGGGACACCGGGGAGCTGTTTTTT. V and J are TRBV15 and TRBJ2-2; tentative D call: TRBD1 (8 bases). This CDR3 has 17 residues. V shed 0 bases and J shed 3 bases, with 14 bases lying between them. Germline V gene lookup returns CDR1 LNHNV and CDR2 YYDKDF (reference sequence).

The chain uses TRBV7-8 and TRBJ1-1; D not certain. This CDR3 comprises 15 residues. The V and J ends lost 0 bases and 2 bases respectively, with 10 bases between them. Germline CDR1 SGHVS, CDR2 FQNEAQ. In DNA, the CDR3 is TGTGCCAGCAGCTTAGCGTCTCCGGGAAACACTGAAGCTTTCTTT. Its translation: CASSLASPGNTEAFF.

The CDR3 loop reads CASTQGAWSYEQYF. CDR3 DNA: TGCGCCAGCACCCAAGGGGCCTGGTCCTACGAGCAGTACTTC. The J gene is TRBJ2-7, the V gene TRBV10-2; possible D gene TRBD1, 5 bases. The CDR3 runs to 14 residues. Germline loops: CDR1 WSHSY, CDR2 SAAADI. The V and J ends lost 7 bases and 1 base respectively, with 14 bases between them.

This chain connects TRBV28 to TRBJ2-7, with D tentatively TRBD1 or TRBD2 (5 bases each). Germline V gives CDR1 MDHEN, CDR2 SYDVKM. The CDR3 is 12 residues long. Trimming removed 6 bases from V and 7 bases from J, with 13 bases in between. DNA of the CDR3: TGTGCCAGCAGGGGGTTTGAGGGGGAGCAGTACTTC. The encoded protein is CASRGFEGEQYF.

V usage is TRBV28 and J usage is TRBJ1-4; D not certain. The V gene lost 8 bases and the J gene lost 3 bases, with 1 base spanning the gap. The germline V gene encodes CDR1 MDHEN and CDR2 SYDVKM. The CDR3 totals 10 residues. As DNA, the CDR3 is TGTGCCAGCGCTAATGAAAAACTGTTTTTT. Translating it yields CASANEKLFF. Combining the CDR3 with reference TRBV28 and TRBJ1-4 gives the whole variable domain DVKVTQSSRYLVKRTGEKVFLECVQDMDHENMFWYRQDPGLGLRLIYFSYDVKMKEKGDIPEGYSVSREKKERFSLILESASTNQTSMYLCASANEKLFFGSGTQLSVL.

This chain connects TRBV5-8 to TRBJ1-5, with TRBD1 as a possible D gene (6 bases). The V gene lost 4 bases and the J gene lost 0 bases, with 11 bases spanning the gap. This CDR3 is built from 15 residues. Germline values: CDR1 SGHTS, CDR2 YDEGEE. Written as DNA, the CDR3 is TGTGCCAGCAGCCCTGGGACAAATAGCAATCAGCCCCAGCATTTT. Amino acid sequence: CASSPGTNSNQPQHF.

V usage is TRBV5-6 and J usage is TRBJ2-3; 8 nucleotides match TRBD2. Per germline, CDR1 SGHDT and CDR2 YYEEEE. This CDR3 comprises 15 residues. V was clipped by 0 bases and J by 6 bases; unmatched bases: 6. CDR3 region: CASSLVLAGGDTQYF. DNA of the CDR3: TGTGCCAGCAGCTTGGTTCTAGCGGGTGGGGATACGCAGTATTTT.

This clone was seen a few times. The rearrangement uses TRBV20-1 and TRBJ1-5; unclear D gene. Per germline, CDR1 DFQATT and CDR2 SNEGSKA (reference sequence). This CDR3 has 12 residues. V gave up 3 bases and J gave up 0 bases, with 3 bases separating them. The chain's CDR3 is CSASGSNQPQHF. In DNA, the CDR3 is TGCAGTGCTAGTGGTAGCAATCAGCCCCAGCATTTT.

The chain combines TRBV3-1 (or the pseudogene TRBV3-2) with TRBJ2-7, with TRBD2 as a possible D gene (5 bases). V dropped 1 base and J dropped 7 bases, with 5 bases sitting between them. The CDR3 spans 11 residues. CDR1 is LGHDT, CDR2 YNNKEL, per germline (reference sequence). CDR3 protein: CASSQGGEQYF. As DNA, the CDR3 is TGTGCCAGCAGCCAAGGCGGGGAGCAGTACTTC.

This chain joins TRBV6-5 and TRBJ2-1; TRBD1 agrees at 7 bases. The CDR3 length is 13 residues. In germline, CDR1 is MNHEY, CDR2 SVGAGI. Trimming took 9 bases from V and 7 from J; bases not matched to a gene: 9. The CDR3 spells CASGPGQLNEQFF. The CDR3 nucleotides are TGTGCCAGTGGCCCGGGACAGCTAAATGAGCAGTTCTTC.

The table lists this clone with a few counts. The chain joins TRBV12-3 or TRBV12-4 to TRBJ1-2, with D possibly being TRBD1 (6 bases). CDR3 length: 12 amino acids. The germline V and J ends were trimmed by 3 bases and 8 bases, with 10 bases remaining between them. CDR3: CASSFPQGGYTF. DNA of the CDR3: TGTGCCAGCAGTTTTCCACAGGGCGGCTACACCTTC.

This chain's CDR3 is CASSPQGRVSYEQYF. In DNA, the CDR3 is TGTGCCAGCAGCCCCCAGGGCCGGGTATCCTACGAGCAGTACTTC. V is TRBV9 and J is TRBJ2-7; possibly TRBD1 for D (5 bases). Trimming pared 4 bases from V and 1 base from J, leaving 15 bases between. Germline V gene sequence: CDR1 SGDLS, CDR2 YYNGEE. The CDR3 covers 15 residues.